The 29 T cell receptor beta chains given below trace back to one sample, sequenced in a study of control samples from healthy donors and cancer patients. TCRdb keeps only in-frame clones here, not all; method: immunoSEQ multiplex PCR. The profile shows about 71,000 clones, roughly 91% of them singletons. Sequencing used PBMCs. These TCRs come from a man aged 60-69 years with lung cancer.

The chain employs TRBV2 and TRBJ2-5; perhaps TRBD2 as D (5 bases). Trimming removed 11 bases at V and 5 bases at J, with 18 bases between. Germline V gives CDR1 SNHLY, CDR2 FYNNEI. The CDR3 is 13 residues long. The CDR3 region is CAGGLLGGETQYF. The CDR3 DNA reads TGTGCCGGCGGGCTTCTCGGCGGGGAGACCCAGTACTTC.

The V call is TRBV3-1 (or the pseudogene TRBV3-2), the J call TRBJ1-6, with 7 bases fitting TRBD1. Germline V CDR1 and CDR2: LGHDT, YNNKEL (reference sequence). This CDR3 region has 14 residues. The trim removed 1 base at V and 9 bases at J, leaving 3 bases unmatched. Written as DNA, the CDR3 is TGTGCCAGCAGCCAAGGACAGGGAAGTTCACCCCTCCACTTT. It encodes CASSQGQGSSPLHF.

A note on this clone: Other DNA sequences within the sample encode an identical CDR3. The chain combines TRBV18 with TRBJ1-5; possibly TRBD1 for D (6 bases). CDR3 length: 14 amino acids. Per germline, CDR1 KGHSH and CDR2 LQKENI. The CDR3, as DNA: TGTGCGTCCGCGGGCAGGGGCCCAAATCAGCCCCAGCATTTT. Encoded protein: CASAGRGPNQPQHF.

V usage is TRBV15 and J usage is TRBJ2-7, with D possibly being TRBD1 (5 bases). Between the trimmed V and J ends, which lost 0 bases and 0 bases, there was a span of 9 bases. CDR1 and CDR2 (germline): LNHNV, YYDKDF (reference sequence). The CDR3 is 15 residues long. The CDR3 spells CATSRDQGSSYEQYV. Here the CDR3 DNA reads TGTGCCACCAGCAGAGATCAGGGTAGCTCCTACGAGCAGTACGTC.

The V gene is TRBV14, the J gene TRBJ1-1; the D is unclear. V dropped 0 bases and J dropped 1 base, with 9 bases sitting between them. This CDR3 region has 15 residues. CDR1 and CDR2 (germline): SGHDN, FVKESK. CDR3 sequence reads: CASSQDQRENTEAFF. CDR3 DNA sequence: TGTGCCAGCAGCCAAGATCAGAGGGAGAACACTGAAGCTTTCTTT.

The chain has TRBV30 and TRBJ2-1; weak D call: TRBD1 (6 bases). The CDR3 runs 12 residues. The germline V gene has CDR1 GTSNPN and CDR2 SVGIG (reference sequence). Between the trimmed V and J ends, which lost 2 bases and 10 bases, there was a span of 12 bases. The CDR3 here is CAWSKQGHEQFF. The DNA of the CDR3 is TGTGCCTGGAGTAAACAGGGCCACGAGCAGTTCTTC.

This clone occurred a few times. The rearrangement links TRBV29-1 to TRBJ1-5; 9 bases are a match to TRBD1. V lost 6 bases and J lost 2; bases outside the gene matches: 20. The CDR3 is 19 amino acids. Germline V gives CDR1 SQVTM, CDR2 ANQGSEA. The CDR3 bases are TGCAGCGTCCCTAGACCCGGGACAGGGTCCAAACGGGGCAATCAGCCCCAGCATTTT. It specifies CSVPRPGTGSKRGNQPQHF. Using reference TRBV29-1 and TRBJ1-5 for the parts outside the CDR3, the full variable domain is SAVISQKPSRDICQRGTSLTIQCQVDSQVTMMFWYRQQPGQSLTLIATANQGSEATYESGFVIDKFPISRPNLTFSTLTVSNMSPEDSSIYLCSVPRPGTGSKRGNQPQHFGDGTRLSIL.

J is TRBJ1-6 and V is TRBV10-1; D is uncertain. CDR3 length: 14 amino acids. V was shortened by 2 bases and J by 5 bases, with 7 bases between the two germline ends. Germline-derived CDR1 and CDR2 are WNHNN and SYGVQD (reference sequence). The CDR3, as DNA: TGCGCCAGCAGTGAGCACCCAGATAATTCACCCCTCCACTTT. Protein sequence: CASSEHPDNSPLHF.

The chain carries TRBV6-1 and TRBJ1-2, with TRBD1 as a possible D gene (5 bases). Germline V gene lookup returns CDR1 MNHNS and CDR2 SASEGT. V was clipped by 2 bases and J by 2 bases, with 21 bases between them. The CDR3 runs 18 residues. The CDR3 loop is CASSESVTVGGGNYGYTF. The CDR3 DNA reads as TGTGCCAGCAGTGAATCAGTCACCGTGGGCGGGGGGAACTATGGCTACACCTTC.

This chain uses TRBV6-5 with TRBJ1-1; D uncertain. The CDR3 sequence is 13 residues long. Trimming removed 6 bases from V and 1 base from J, with 9 bases in between. Looked up from germline, CDR1 is MNHEY and CDR2 is SVGAGI. CDR3 region: CASRVFANTEAFF. The CDR3 DNA sequence: TGTGCCAGCAGAGTCTTCGCGAACACTGAAGCTTTCTTT.

This clone appeared a single time. This rearrangement joins TRBV24-1 to TRBJ2-3; TRBD2 matches at 13 bases. This CDR3 region has 19 residues. Losses at the gene ends were 1 base for V and 8 bases for J; bases not matched to a gene: 14. Germline CDR1 KGHDR, CDR2 SFDVKD. The CDR3 here is CATSDFISGLAGAAGTQYF. Here the CDR3 DNA reads TGTGCCACCAGTGATTTCATTTCCGGACTAGCGGGGGCCGCAGGTACGCAGTATTTT.

This clone appeared a few times. The CDR3 is CAWSIGTGDGYTF. CDR3 DNA sequence: TGTGCCTGGAGTATAGGGACAGGCGATGGCTACACCTTC. The gene calls are TRBV30 and TRBJ1-2; 8 bases match TRBD1. The CDR3 length is 13 residues. Germline V gene sequence: CDR1 GTSNPN, CDR2 SVGIG (reference sequence). The trim removed 2 bases at V and 6 bases at J, leaving 5 bases unmatched.

The sample holds one count of this clone. This rearrangement joins TRBV5-1 to TRBJ2-7; no definite D call. The germline V gene encodes CDR1 SGHRS and CDR2 YFSETQ. V was trimmed by 1 base and J by 2 bases, leaving 13 bases between them. The CDR3 is 15 amino acids. The DNA for the CDR3 is TGCGCCAGCAGCTTGAAAGACGGCCACACCTACGAGCAGTACTTC. Translated: CASSLKDGHTYEQYF.

J is TRBJ2-7 and V is TRBV5-1; the match to TRBD1 covers 7 bases. This CDR3 region has 14 residues. The trim removed 0 bases at V and 2 bases at J, leaving 2 bases unmatched. Per the germline V gene, CDR1 is SGHRS and CDR2 is YFSETQ. CDR3 sequence reads: CASSLEQGPYEQYV. In DNA, the CDR3 is TGCGCCAGCAGCTTGGAACAGGGGCCCTACGAGCAGTACGTC.

The J gene is TRBJ1-4, the V gene TRBV3-1 (or the pseudogene TRBV3-2), with unresolved D. This CDR3 comprises 14 residues. Germline CDR1 reads LGHDT; CDR2 reads YNNKEL (reference sequence). V was clipped by 4 bases and J by 0 bases, with 6 bases between them. For the CDR3, the DNA is TGTGCCAGCAGCCTATTATCAACTAATGAAAAACTGTTTTTT. As protein: CASSLLSTNEKLFF.

The chain joins TRBV6-1 to TRBJ1-2, with D hard to call. Per germline, CDR1 MNHNS and CDR2 SASEGT. The CDR3 covers 14 residues. The V end lost 5 bases, the J end lost 4 bases, and 14 bases lay between the germline ends. The CDR3 reads CASSNPDRFYGYTF. DNA of the CDR3: TGTGCCAGCAGTAATCCGGATCGATTCTATGGCTACACCTTC.

The CDR3 sequence: CASSPGHMTYNEQFF. The CDR3 region has the DNA TGTGCCAGCAGCCCCGGTCATATGACCTACAATGAGCAGTTCTTC. V is TRBV7-3 and J is TRBJ2-1; no firm D call. V shed 5 bases and J shed 2 bases, with 13 bases lying between them. Germline assignment: CDR1 SGHTA and CDR2 FQGTGA. The CDR3 sequence is 15 residues long.

The rearrangement links TRBV5-5 to TRBJ2-5; maybe TRBD1 (5 bases). V lost 3 bases and J lost 1, with 13 bases in between. This CDR3 has 15 amino acids. CDR1 is SGHKS, CDR2 YYEKEE, per germline (reference sequence). CDR3 nucleotides: TGTGCCAGCAGCTCCCTATCAGGGTCCCAAGAGACCCAGTACTTC. Its translation is CASSSLSGSQETQYF.

This rearrangement joins TRBV5-4 to TRBJ1-5; no definite D call. Deletions cut 0 bases from V and 9 bases from J, with 13 bases between. This CDR3 has 14 amino acids. From germline, CDR1 is SGHNT and CDR2 YYREEE (reference sequence). CDR3 amino acids: CASSLDGVPWPQHF. The CDR3, as DNA: TGTGCCAGCAGCTTGGACGGGGTTCCATGGCCCCAGCATTTT.

In nucleotides, the CDR3 is TGCGCCAGCAGCCAGGCCCCCCCCAATAACTATGGCTACACCTTC. Translation gives CASSQAPPNNYGYTF. The gene calls are TRBV4-1 and TRBJ1-2; D gene unclear. The CDR3 has 15 residues. The germline V and J ends were trimmed by 3 bases and 1 base, with 12 bases remaining between them. The germline gives CDR1 MGHRA, CDR2 YSYEKL.

The chain uses TRBV5-1 and TRBJ2-7; 9 bases fit TRBD1. The J segment lost 6 bases and the V segment lost 4 bases, leaving 11 bases of the junction unmatched. Germline assignment: CDR1 SGHRS and CDR2 YFSETQ. The CDR3 totals 15 residues. The CDR3 nucleotides are TGCGCCAGCAGCAGGGGACAGGGAGGTGAAAGCGAGCAGTACTTC. Amino acid sequence: CASSRGQGGESEQYF. Together with reference TRBV5-1 and TRBJ2-7, the CDR3 gives the full variable domain: KAGVTQTPRYLIKTRGQQVTLSCSPISGHRSVSWYQQTPGQGLQFLFEYFSETQRNKGNFPGRFSGRQFSNSRSEMNVSTLELGDSALYLCASSRGQGGESEQYFGPGTRLTVT.

The rearrangement uses TRBV6-5 and TRBJ1-5, with TRBD1 matching 7 bases. The CDR3 has 14 amino acids. With V trimmed by 6 bases and J by 4 bases, 6 bases remained unmatched. Germline lookup yields CDR1 MNHEY and CDR2 SVGAGI. The CDR3 coding sequence is TGTGCCAGCAGCCAGGGGGGAGGTAATCAGCCCCAGCATTTT. Translated: CASSQGGGNQPQHF.

The chain links TRBV27 to TRBJ1-5; tentative D call: TRBD1 (5 bases). The germline V and J ends were trimmed by 0 bases and 4 bases, with 10 bases remaining between them. Germline loops: CDR1 MNHEY, CDR2 SMNVEV (reference sequence). The length of the CDR3 is 15 residues. CDR3 amino acids: CASSLSTTANQPQHF. CDR3 DNA sequence: TGTGCCAGCAGTTTATCTACGACAGCAAATCAGCCCCAGCATTTT.

Points on this clone: Other DNA sequences in this specimen translate into the identical CDR3. The chain links TRBV5-1 to TRBJ2-2; 11 bases are a match to TRBD1. This CDR3 contains 17 residues. Germline V lookup: CDR1 SGHRS, CDR2 YFSETQ. V shed 3 bases, J shed 5 bases, and the junction held 9 bases outside the gene matches. CDR3 sequence: CASSSRVGDRGTGELFF. The DNA of the CDR3 is TGCGCCAGCAGCTCGAGGGTTGGGGACAGGGGGACCGGGGAGCTGTTTTTT.

The J gene is TRBJ2-3, the V gene TRBV9; D remains unclear. The CDR3 totals 15 residues. V was cut by 0 bases and J by 6 bases, with 14 bases left in between. CDR1 and CDR2 from the germline V gene are SGDLS and YYNGEE. CDR3: CASSVAGVERDTQYF. For the CDR3, the DNA is TGTGCCAGCAGCGTAGCTGGCGTAGAAAGGGATACGCAGTATTTT.

The chain is built from TRBV4-1 and TRBJ1-4; 9 nucleotides agree with TRBD1. The J segment lost 7 bases and the V segment lost 2 bases, leaving 5 bases of the junction unmatched. The CDR3 is 15 amino acids. Germline V gene sequence: CDR1 MGHRA, CDR2 YSYEKL. Written as DNA, the CDR3 is TGCGCCAGCAGCCAATCGGACAGGGGAGGTGAAAAACTGTTTTTT. This sequence encodes CASSQSDRGGEKLFF.

The V and J genes are TRBV7-2 and TRBJ1-2; 7 nucleotides agree with TRBD1. CDR3 length: 16 residues. CDR1 and CDR2 from the germline V gene are SGHTA and FQGNSA. V shed 4 bases and J 6 bases; nucleotides not matched to a gene: 14. CDR3 DNA: TGTGCCAGCAGCTCCCAATGGGGCAGGGGGATGGATGGCTACACCTTC. It specifies CASSSQWGRGMDGYTF.

The chain uses TRBV7-3 and TRBJ1-6; TRBD1 matches at 10 bases. Per germline, CDR1 SGHTA and CDR2 FQGTGA. V dropped 5 bases and J dropped 7; count of bases not matched to a gene: 11. The CDR3 consists of 17 residues. DNA for the CDR3: TGTGCCAGCAGCCTGGAGGGGACAGGGGATGCCAATTCACCCCTCCACTTT. Translation gives CASSLEGTGDANSPLHF.

The chain recombines TRBV11-3 with TRBJ2-5, with D unclear. Germline lookup yields CDR1 SGHNT and CDR2 YENEEA. Trimming shortened V by 1 base and J by 5 bases, and 5 bases separated the two germline ends. This CDR3 comprises 12 residues. As DNA, the CDR3 is TGTGCCAGCAGCTTAGCTGAGGAGACCCAGTACTTC. Translation: CASSLAEETQYF.